The next 12 T cell receptor beta chains were all read from a single sample in a study of post-analysis software for immune sequencing data. Study outcomes and limitations: A few TRBV segments occurring more often in patients than controls included TRBV5-6, TRBV5-1 and TRBV20-1.

Unique-molecular-identifier-tagged TCR beta cDNA libraries were used. TCRdb processed the PCR reads anew with MiXCR; each CDR3 protein has one entry. The table has more than 350,000 distinct CDR3 sequences, approximately 37% seen once. Their cognate antigens are unknown. Sequenced sample: blood. These receptors were collected from a girl aged 2-15 years with multiple sclerosis.

In this sample, this clonotype turned up a few times. The chain employs TRBV7-2 and TRBJ1-6; the D gene is possibly TRBD1 (5 bases). V lost 0 bases to trimming and J lost 5 bases, with 11 bases between them. This CDR3 is built from 16 residues. CDR1 and CDR2 (germline): SGHTA, FQGNSA. The CDR3 spells CASSLATGLDNSPLHF. The DNA for the CDR3 is TGTGCCAGCAGCTTAGCAACAGGTTTAGATAATTCACCCCTCCACTTT.

This clonotype was picked up a small number of times. The CDR3 sequence is CAITSGTSRSEQYF. DNA of the CDR3: TGTGCCATCACCTCCGGGACATCGCGTTCCGAGCAGTACTTC. The rearrangement uses TRBV10-3 and TRBJ2-7; D might be TRBD1 (6 bases). Germline values: CDR1 ENHRY, CDR2 SYGVKD. Trimming cost V 7 bases and J 6 bases, with 19 bases left between them. The CDR3 is 14 residues long.

The V gene is TRBV28, the J gene TRBJ1-2; no clear D. CDR1 is MDHEN, CDR2 SYDVKM, per germline. V dropped 5 bases and J dropped 5 bases, with 9 bases sitting between them. The CDR3 covers 12 residues. CDR3 loop: CASSASLYGYTF. The CDR3 DNA reads TGTGCCAGCAGTGCTTCGTTGTATGGCTACACCTTC.

This clonotype was recorded only once. The rearrangement joins TRBV12-5 to TRBJ2-1, with D tentatively TRBD1 or TRBD2 (5 bases each). The length of the CDR3 is 16 residues. V shed 5 bases and J shed 13 bases, with 27 bases lying between them. The germline gives CDR1 LGHNT, CDR2 FRNRAP. The CDR3 loop is CASGPLNGAFQETQFF. In DNA form, the CDR3 reads TGTGCTAGTGGTCCCCTCAACGGGGCTTTTCAAGAGACCCAGTTCTTC.

The sample holds a few counts of this clonotype. V and J are TRBV5-1 and TRBJ2-7; TRBD1 is a possible D gene (5 bases). CDR1 is SGHRS, CDR2 YFSETQ, per germline. The V end was cut by 4 bases, the J end by 2 bases, with 10 bases between. This CDR3 region has 13 residues. The CDR3 loop reads CASSPAGTYEQYF. The CDR3 DNA reads as TGCGCCAGCAGCCCAGCAGGGACCTACGAGCAGTACTTC.

This clonotype was detected a few times. J is TRBJ2-1 and V is TRBV7-6, with D possibly matching TRBD2 (6 bases). The germline V and J ends were trimmed by 1 base and 8 bases, with 15 bases remaining between them. CDR1 is SGHVS, CDR2 FNYEAQ, per germline. The CDR3 covers 15 residues. As DNA, the CDR3 is TGTGCCAGCAGCTTAGGGCCACTAGCTCTCGATGAGCAGTTCTTC. It translates to CASSLGPLALDEQFF. The full variable domain, completed using reference TRBV7-6 and TRBJ2-1, is GAGVSQSPRYKVTKRGQDVALRCDPISGHVSLYWYRQALGQGPEFLTYFNYEAQQDKSGLPNDRFSAERPEGSISTLTIQRTEQRDSAMYRCASSLGPLALDEQFFGPGTRLTVL.

V is TRBV27 and J is TRBJ2-1; D gene uncertain. CDR3 size: 14 residues. V was clipped by 2 bases and J by 2 bases, with 7 bases between them. CDR1 and CDR2 from the germline V gene are MNHEY and SMNVEV (reference sequence). DNA of the CDR3: TGTGCCAGCAGTTTACCCACGGCCTACAATGAGCAGTTCTTC. It specifies CASSLPTAYNEQFF.

This chain joins TRBV28 and TRBJ2-7; D may be TRBD1 or TRBD2 (5 bases each). Germline loops: CDR1 MDHEN, CDR2 SYDVKM. CDR3 size: 15 residues. With 6 bases removed from V and 3 bases from J, the gap between germline ends came to 18 bases. The CDR3 here is CASSSGTPQGYEQYF. The CDR3 coding sequence is TGTGCCAGCAGCTCCGGGACGCCTCAAGGCTACGAGCAGTACTTC.

This clonotype occurred a few times. The chain has TRBV29-1 and TRBJ2-7; D possibly corresponds to TRBD1 (7 bases). The length of the CDR3 is 15 residues. Germline lookup yields CDR1 SQVTM and CDR2 ANQGSEA. Trimming left V 0 bases short and J 1 base short, with 13 bases between. The CDR3, as DNA: TGCAGCGTTGAAGAGGCGGGGACAGAGTCCTACGAGCAGTACTTC. It yields the protein CSVEEAGTESYEQYF.

This clonotype was observed a handful of times. This chain joins TRBV13 and TRBJ2-6, with D unresolved. Germline V gives CDR1 PRHDT, CDR2 FYEKMQ (reference sequence). V dropped 8 bases and J dropped 0 bases, with 20 bases sitting between them. The CDR3 is 18 residues long. The chain's CDR3 is CASGRPQQDSSGANVLTF. In nucleotides, the CDR3 is TGTGCCAGCGGACGGCCCCAGCAGGATAGCTCTGGGGCCAACGTCCTGACTTTC.

The CDR3 here is CATSETRGVGTYNEQFF. The CDR3 region has the DNA TGTGCCACCAGTGAGACCCGCGGGGTAGGGACCTACAATGAGCAGTTCTTC. This chain links TRBV24-1 with TRBJ2-1, with D possibly matching TRBD2 (6 bases). The V end lost 4 bases, the J end lost 2 bases, and 17 bases lay between the germline ends. The CDR3 runs to 17 residues. CDR1 and CDR2 from the germline V gene are KGHDR and SFDVKD.

The chain uses TRBV10-2 and TRBJ2-3; D is uncertain. V was pared by 7 bases and J by 2 bases, with 10 bases between. This CDR3 is built from 13 residues. CDR1 and CDR2 (germline): WSHSY, SAAADI. Here the CDR3 DNA reads TGCGCCAGCAAAAGGACGGACACAGATACGCAGTATTTT. Translated: CASKRTDTDTQYF.